The sequence of this T cell receptor (beta chain) was determined in a study of T cell responses to AZD1222 COVID-19 vaccine. Across the study: Second-dose recipients at about 4 or about 12 weeks were treated as one pooled group. Study results and caveats: AZD1222 recipients seropositive at baseline numbered only 5 or 6.

Comment on this clone: Its target is unknown.

Profiling relied on immunoSEQ multiplex PCR, and the TCRdb table lists in-frame clones only, not all of them. The sample lists about 120,000 clones; around 85% were seen once. This TCR came from an adult in good health. The sample consisted of peripheral blood, taken on day 0 of AZD1222 vaccination.

The CDR3 DNA sequence: TGCGCCAGCAGCCCCCCGGGCGGGTATGGCTACACCTTC. Amino acids: CASSPPGGYGYTF. This chain uses TRBV4-3 with TRBJ1-2; D remains unclear. This CDR3 region has 13 residues. V gave up 4 bases and J gave up 5 bases, with 11 bases separating them. Looked up from germline, CDR1 is LGHNA and CDR2 is YSLEER.